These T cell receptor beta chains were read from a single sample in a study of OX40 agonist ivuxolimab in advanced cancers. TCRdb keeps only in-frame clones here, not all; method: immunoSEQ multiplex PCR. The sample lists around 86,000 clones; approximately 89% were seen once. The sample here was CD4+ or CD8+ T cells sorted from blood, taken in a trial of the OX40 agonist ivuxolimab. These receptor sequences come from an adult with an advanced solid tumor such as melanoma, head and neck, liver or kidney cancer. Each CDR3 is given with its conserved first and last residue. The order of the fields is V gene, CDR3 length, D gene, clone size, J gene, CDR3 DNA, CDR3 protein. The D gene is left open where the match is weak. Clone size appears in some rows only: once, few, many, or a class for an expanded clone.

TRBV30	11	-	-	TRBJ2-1	TGTGCCTGGAGATTTGGATATGAGCAGTTCTTC	CAWRFGYEQFF
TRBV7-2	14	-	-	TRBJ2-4	TGTGCCAGCAGCTCCAGGGTGGGCAAAAACATTCAGTACTTC	CASSSRVGKNIQYF
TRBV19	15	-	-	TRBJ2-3	TGTGCCAGTAGTAGGCGGGGCGGCGGCACACAAACGCAGTATTTT	CASSRRGGGTQTQYF
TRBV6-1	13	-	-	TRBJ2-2	TGTGCCAGCATGGCGGATCCCACCGGGGAGCTGTTTTTT	CASMADPTGELFF
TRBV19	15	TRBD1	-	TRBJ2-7	TGTGCCAGTGGGGACAGGACAATCACGGGCTACGAGCAGTACTTC	CASGDRTITGYEQYF
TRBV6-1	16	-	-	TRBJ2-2	TGTGCCAGCAGTGAAGTTCGTCTAATGGGCACCGGGGAGCTGTTTTTT	CASSEVRLMGTGELFF
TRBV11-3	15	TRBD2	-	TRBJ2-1	TGTGCCAGCAGCTTGTCTAGCGGACTTAGCGATGAGCAGTTCTTC	CASSLSSGLSDEQFF
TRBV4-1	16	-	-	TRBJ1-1	TGCGCCAGCAGCCAAGATCAAACGTTTAGAGTTGGTGAAGCTTTCTTT	CASSQDQTFRVGEAFF
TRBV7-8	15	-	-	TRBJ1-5	TGTGCCAGCAGCTTAAGCAGGGTTAGCAATCAGCCCCAGCATTTT	CASSLSRVSNQPQHF
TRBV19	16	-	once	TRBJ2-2	TGTGCCAGTAGTATCCACGGGCCTAGGAACACCGGGGAGCTGTTTTTT	CASSIHGPRNTGELFF
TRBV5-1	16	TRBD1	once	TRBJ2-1	TGCGCCAGCAGCTTGGGGGACAGGGAGTCCTACAATGAGCAGTTCTTC	CASSLGDRESYNEQFF
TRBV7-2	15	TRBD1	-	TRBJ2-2	TGTGCCAGCAGCGGGGACAGCTCAGCCACCGGGGAGCTGTTTTTT	CASSGDSSATGELFF
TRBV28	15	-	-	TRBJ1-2	TGTGCCAGCAGACCACCGGGACATGTTAACTATGGCTACACCTTC	CASRPPGHVNYGYTF
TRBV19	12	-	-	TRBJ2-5	TGTGCCAGTAGTATCGGAGGAGAGACCCAGTACTTC	CASSIGGETQYF
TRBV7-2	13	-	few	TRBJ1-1	TGTGCCAGCAGCTTACAGCAAGACACTGAAGCTTTCTTT	CASSLQQDTEAFF
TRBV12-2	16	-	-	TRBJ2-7	TGTGCAAGTCGCTTAACTATGGGGGGGCTGTACTACGAGCAGTACTTC	CASRLTMGGLYYEQYF
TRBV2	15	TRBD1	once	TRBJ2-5	TGTGCCAGCAGATTACAGGGGAGTGCACAAGAGACCCAGTACTTC	CASRLQGSAQETQYF
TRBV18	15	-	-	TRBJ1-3	TGTGCCAGCTCACCACCGGGAAGCTCTGGAAACACCATATATTTT	CASSPPGSSGNTIYF
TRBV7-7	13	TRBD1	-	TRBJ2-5	TGTGCCAGCAGCAGACAGGGCCCTGAGACCCAGTACTTC	CASSRQGPETQYF
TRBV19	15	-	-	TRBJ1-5	TGTGCCAGTACTCAGGGGTGGGGTAGCAATCAGCCCCAGCATTTT	CASTQGWGSNQPQHF
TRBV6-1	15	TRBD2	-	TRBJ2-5	TGTGCCAGCAATTTTAGCGGGAAGCGGGGCGAGACCCAGTACTTC	CASNFSGKRGETQYF
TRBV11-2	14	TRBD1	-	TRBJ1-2	TGTGCCAGCAGCGGGGACAGGGGGCAGTATGGCTACACCTTC	CASSGDRGQYGYTF
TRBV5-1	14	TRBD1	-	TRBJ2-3	TGCGCCAGCAGCCTCGGACAGGGGGCAGATACGCAGTATTTT	CASSLGQGADTQYF
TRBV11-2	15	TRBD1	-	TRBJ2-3	TGTGCCAGCAGCTTAAACAGGGGGTCGGCAGATACGCAGTATTTT	CASSLNRGSADTQYF
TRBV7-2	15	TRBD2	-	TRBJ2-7	TGTGCCAGCAGGACACTAGCGGACCTCACTGGAGAGCAGTACTTC	CASRTLADLTGEQYF
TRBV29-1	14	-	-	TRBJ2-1	TGCAGCGTTTTTTACAGGGCCCCCTACAATGAGCAGTTCTTC	CSVFYRAPYNEQFF
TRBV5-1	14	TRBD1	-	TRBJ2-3	TGCGCCAGCAGCTTTCAACAGGGGGGAGATACGCAGTATTTT	CASSFQQGGDTQYF
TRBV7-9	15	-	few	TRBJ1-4	TGTGCCAGCAGCGGCCAACAGGGATTAAATGAAAAACTGTTTTTT	CASSGQQGLNEKLFF
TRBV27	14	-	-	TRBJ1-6	TGTGCCAGCAGTTTAGGGGCGCATAATTCACCCCTCCACTTT	CASSLGAHNSPLHF
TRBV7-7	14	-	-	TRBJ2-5	TGTGCCAGCAGCTTAAGTGGCCCTAAAGAGACCCAGTACTTC	CASSLSGPKETQYF
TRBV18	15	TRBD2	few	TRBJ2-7	TGTGCCAGCTCACCGACTAGCGGGGGAACCTACGAGCAGTACTTC	CASSPTSGGTYEQYF
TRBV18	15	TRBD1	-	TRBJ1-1	TGTGCCAGCTCACCACTACAGGGGCGGGAGACTGAAGCTTTCTTT	CASSPLQGRETEAFF
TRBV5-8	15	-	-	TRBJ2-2	TGTGCCAGCAGCGGTCTAGCGCTGAACACCGGGGAGCTGTTTTTT	CASSGLALNTGELFF
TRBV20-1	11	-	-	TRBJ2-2	TGCAGTGCTAGGGCGCCCGGGGAGCTGTTTTTT	CSARAPGELFF
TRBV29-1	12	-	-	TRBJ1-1	TGCAGCGGAATCAGGGGGAACACTGAAGCTTTCTTT	CSGIRGNTEAFF
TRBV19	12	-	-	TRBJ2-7	TGTGCCAGTAGCACCCAGGGCCACGAGCAGTACTTC	CASSTQGHEQYF
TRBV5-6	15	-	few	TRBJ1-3	TGTGCCAGCAGCTTGTACGGGGGGCATGGAAACACCATATATTTT	CASSLYGGHGNTIYF
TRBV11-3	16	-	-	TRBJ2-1	TGTGCCAGCAGCTCACCACAGGGACGCTCTTCCAATGAGCAGTTCTTC	CASSSPQGRSSNEQFF
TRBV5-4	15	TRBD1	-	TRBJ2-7	TGTGCCAGCAGCTTGGGGGGGACAGGGATTTACGAGCAGTACTTC	CASSLGGTGIYEQYF
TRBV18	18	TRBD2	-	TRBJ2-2	TGTGCCAGCTCACCACCGACAGCGGGAGGCCTAAACACCGGGGAGCTGTTTTTT	CASSPPTAGGLNTGELFF
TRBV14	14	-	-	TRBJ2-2	TGTGCCAGCAGCCAAGGGGCGTACGGCGGGGAGCTGTTTTTT	CASSQGAYGGELFF
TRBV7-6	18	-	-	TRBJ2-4	TGTGCCAGCAGCTTAGAGGTCACAGGACCTCTAGCCAAAAACATTCAGTACTTC	CASSLEVTGPLAKNIQYF
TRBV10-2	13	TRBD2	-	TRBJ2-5	TGCGCCAGTCATATAGCGGGAGGTGAGACCCAGTACTTC	CASHIAGGETQYF
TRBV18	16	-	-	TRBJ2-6	TGTGCCAGCTCACCAGCTTCCGTCTCTGGGGCCAACGTCCTGACTTTC	CASSPASVSGANVLTF
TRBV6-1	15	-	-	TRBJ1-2	TGTGCCAGCAGTGCCCCGGACGGAACTAACTATGGCTACACCTTC	CASSAPDGTNYGYTF
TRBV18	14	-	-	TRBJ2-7	TGTGCCAGCTCACCTTCACTGCACCTGTACGAGCAGTACTTC	CASSPSLHLYEQYF
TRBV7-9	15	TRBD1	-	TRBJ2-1	TGTGCCAGCAGCCCCACAGGGGTGGGGATGTGGGAGCAGTTCTTC	CASSPTGVGMWEQFF
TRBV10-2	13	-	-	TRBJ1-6	TGCGCCAGCCGGGGGCCAGGGAATTCACCCCTCCACTTT	CASRGPGNSPLHF
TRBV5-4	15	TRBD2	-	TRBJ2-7	TGTGCCAGCAGCTTGGCTCTAGCGGCTCATTACGAGCAGTACTTC	CASSLALAAHYEQYF
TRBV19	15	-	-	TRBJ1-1	TGTGCCAGTAGTAGAGGGTCAGGGGCGAACACTGAAGCTTTCTTT	CASSRGSGANTEAFF
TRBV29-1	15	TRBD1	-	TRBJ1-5	TGCAGCGTTTCCCAGGGGGCGGGCGGCAATCAGCCCCAGCATTTT	CSVSQGAGGNQPQHF
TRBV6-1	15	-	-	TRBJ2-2	TGTGCCAGCAATGGGGGTCCGGGGGCGACCGGGGAGCTGTTTTTT	CASNGGPGATGELFF
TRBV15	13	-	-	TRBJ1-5	TGTGCCACCAGTCTCGATGCGGGACAGCCCCAGCATTTT	CATSLDAGQPQHF
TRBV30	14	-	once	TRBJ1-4	TGTGCCTGGGACACCGGGACACAGGGTGAAAAACTGTTTTTT	CAWDTGTQGEKLFF